These T cell receptor beta chains were read from a single sample in a study of early T cells in non-severe SARS-CoV-2 infection. Each CDR3 protein is one row after TCRdb ran MiXCR on the 5' RACE reads. The sample contains about 61,000 distinct CDR3 sequences, 11% of which appear only once. Sequencing was carried out using whole blood. These receptors originate from an adult who was a healthcare worker with PCR-confirmed SARS-CoV-2 infection or an uninfected control (not recorded which). Each CDR3 is given with its conserved first and last residue. Each record gives: D gene, clone size, J gene, V gene, CDR3 DNA, CDR3 protein. The D gene is left open where the match is weak. Not all rows give a size; the values are once, few, many and, for expanded clones, a class.

. many TRBJ1-4 TRBV3-1 TGTGCCAGCAGCCAAGCTACACACCCAACTAATGAAAAACTGTTTTTT CASSQATHPTNEKLFF
. many TRBJ2-7 TRBV5-1 TGCGCCAACAGTTCGGGGAAAGGCGCCTACGAGCAGTACTTC CANSSGKGAYEQYF
. few TRBJ2-3 TRBV5-5 TGTGCCAGCACGTTCTTAGAGGGGACTAGCACAGATACGCAGTATTTT CASTFLEGTSTDTQYF
. many TRBJ2-3 TRBV19 TGTGCCAGTCAACAGGCAGATACGCAGTATTTT CASQQADTQYF
TRBD2 few TRBJ2-5 TRBV20-1 TGCAGTGCTTATCCCAGCGGGGGGCAAGAGACCCAGTACTTC CSAYPSGGQETQYF
. . TRBJ1-4 TRBV7-9 TGTGCCAGCCAGGGAAACGAAAAACTGTTTTTT CASQGNEKLFF
. . TRBJ1-3 TRBV20-1 TGCAGTGCTCTTCAGGGGTTGGGTGGAAACACCATATATTTT CSALQGLGGNTIYF
TRBD2 few TRBJ2-3 TRBV20-1 TGCAGTGCTGCGGGACTAGCAACAGATACGCAGTATTTT CSAAGLATDTQYF
. . TRBJ2-3 TRBV29-1 TGCAGCGTTGATGTCAGGGATACGCAGTATTTT CSVDVRDTQYF
TRBD1 . TRBJ1-1 TRBV6-6 TGTGCCAGCAGTTCCGGGACAGGGGGTGAAGCTTTCTTT CASSSGTGGEAFF
. . TRBJ1-5 TRBV27 TGTGCCAGCACCGCCCGGCAGGGTAGTAATCAGCCCCAGCATTTT CASTARQGSNQPQHF
. many TRBJ1-4 TRBV6-5 TGTGCCAGCCGTGGTGGGGCAGGGGAAGAAAAACTGTTTTTT CASRGGAGEEKLFF
. many TRBJ2-4 TRBV6-5 TGTGCCAGCAGGAAGGGGCGACAAGGGATTCAGTACTTC CASRKGRQGIQYF
TRBD2 many TRBJ2-3 TRBV7-9 TGTGCCAGCAGAATCGGACTAGCGGGCGCCACAGATACGCAGTATTTT CASRIGLAGATDTQYF
. many TRBJ2-2 TRBV7-2 TGTGCCAGCAGCTTAGGTACTAGATCCGGGGAGCTGTTTTTT CASSLGTRSGELFF
TRBD1 many TRBJ2-1 TRBV27 TGTGCCAGCCGATCCACCCGGGACAGTATCCACAATGAGCAGTTCTTC CASRSTRDSIHNEQFF
. . TRBJ2-7 TRBV7-2 TGTGCCAGCAGCTTACAGGGGAGCTCCTACGAGCAGTACTTC CASSLQGSSYEQYF
TRBD1 many TRBJ2-7 TRBV2 TGTGCCAGCAGTGGACAGGGGGGGTTGTACGAGCAGTACTTC CASSGQGGLYEQYF
. few TRBJ2-4 TRBV20-1 TGCAGTGCTAGTTCTCCCAAAAACATTCAGTACTTC CSASSPKNIQYF
TRBD2 few TRBJ2-3 TRBV27 TGTGCCAGCAGTTTCCCTAGCGGGGGGGTAGGTACGCAGTATTTT CASSFPSGGVGTQYF
TRBD1 . TRBJ2-5 TRBV7-9 TGTGCCAGCAGCTTACCGCAGACCCGGGACAGGCAAGAGACCCAGTACTTC CASSLPQTRDRQETQYF
. many TRBJ2-3 TRBV18 TGTGCCAGCTCGCCATCAGACAGGTCCACAGATACGCAGTATTTT CASSPSDRSTDTQYF
. . TRBJ1-6 TRBV7-2 TGTGCCAGCAGCTTGTTGAGGGGCCATTCACCCCTCCACTTT CASSLLRGHSPLHF
. many TRBJ1-1 TRBV5-1 TGCGCCAGCAGCGCCTTACAGGGATCCACTGAAGCTTTCTTT CASSALQGSTEAFF
. many TRBJ2-7 TRBV5-1 TGCGCCAGCGCCAAGGATCCGCCAGCCTACGAGCAGTACTTC CASAKDPPAYEQYF
. . TRBJ2-5 TRBV11-2 TGTGCCAGCAGCCCAGGACAGTTTATCTTCCAAGAGACCCAGTACTTC CASSPGQFIFQETQYF
. many TRBJ1-3 TRBV20-1 TGCAGTGCTAGAGTGGCCGGCTCTGGGAGTTCTGGAAACACCATATATTTT CSARVAGSGSSGNTIYF
. few TRBJ1-1 TRBV15 TGTGCCACCAGCAGAGAGGGCAGGGTGGAGGCTTTCTTT CATSREGRVEAFF
TRBD2 many TRBJ2-3 TRBV4-3 TGCGCCAGCAGCCAAGCTCTCTCCGCGGGGGGGCTGGCAGATACGCAGTATTTT CASSQALSAGGLADTQYF
. many TRBJ2-3 TRBV6-5 TGTGCCAGCAGCAGATTGACAGCCCCATTTACGCAGTATTTT CASSRLTAPFTQYF
TRBD1 . TRBJ2-7 TRBV12-3/TRBV12-4 TGTGCCAGCAGCGAGAGCTGGACAGGACGGACCTACGAGCAGTACTTC CASSESWTGRTYEQYF
. many TRBJ2-4 TRBV30 TGTGCCTGGACCGGGTCTGGGACGGCAAACATTCAGTACTTC CAWTGSGTANIQYF
TRBD1 . TRBJ2-2 TRBV18 TGTGCCAGCTCACCACCTGGGACAGAAACCACCGGGGAGCTGTTTTTT CASSPPGTETTGELFF
. few TRBJ1-6 TRBV25-1 TGTGCCAGCAGCCTTCCAGGGTGGGATTCACCCCTCCACTTT CASSLPGWDSPLHF
. many TRBJ2-2 TRBV9 TGTGCCAGCAGCGACCCCCCTAGCACCGGGGAGCTGTTTTTT CASSDPPSTGELFF
. many TRBJ2-2 TRBV20-1 TGCAGTGCGTCGAGGGAGACCGGGGAGCTGTTTTTT CSASRETGELFF
. many TRBJ2-5 TRBV10-2 TGCGCCAGCACCCCCAGCCAAGAGACCCAGTACTTC CASTPSQETQYF
. few TRBJ2-3 TRBV6-6 TGTGCCAGCGGAGGGGGACCTCCCTCTAGCACAGATACGCAGTATTTT CASGGGPPSSTDTQYF
. . TRBJ2-1 TRBV3-1 TGTGCCAGCAGCCAAGTCAGGGCCCATGAGCAGTTCTTC CASSQVRAHEQFF
TRBD1 many TRBJ2-6 TRBV27 TGTGCCAGCAGTCCGAGGACAGGGAGGGCCAACGTCCTGACTTTC CASSPRTGRANVLTF
TRBD1 few TRBJ1-1 TRBV7-2 TGTGCCAGCAGCCGGGACAGAAACACTGAAGCTTTCTTT CASSRDRNTEAFF
TRBD1 . TRBJ2-7 TRBV5-1 TGCGCCAGCAGCCCGACAGGGCTGAGATCCTACGAGCAGTACTTC CASSPTGLRSYEQYF